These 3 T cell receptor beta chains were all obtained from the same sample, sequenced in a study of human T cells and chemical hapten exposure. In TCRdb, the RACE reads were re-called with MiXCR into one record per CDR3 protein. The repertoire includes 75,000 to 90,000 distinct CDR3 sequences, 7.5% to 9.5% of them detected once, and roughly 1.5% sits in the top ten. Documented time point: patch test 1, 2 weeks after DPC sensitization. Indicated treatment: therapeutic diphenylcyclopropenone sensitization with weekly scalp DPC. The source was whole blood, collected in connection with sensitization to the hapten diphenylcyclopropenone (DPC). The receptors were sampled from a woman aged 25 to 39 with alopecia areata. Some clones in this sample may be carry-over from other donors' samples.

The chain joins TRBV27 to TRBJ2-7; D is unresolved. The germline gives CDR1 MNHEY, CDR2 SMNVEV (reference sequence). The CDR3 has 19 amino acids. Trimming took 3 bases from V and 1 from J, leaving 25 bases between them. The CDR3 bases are TGTGCCAGCAGTTTCAGCTTCCTCAGTAACGCCAACTTATCCTACGAGCAGTACTTC. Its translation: CASSFSFLSNANLSYEQYF.

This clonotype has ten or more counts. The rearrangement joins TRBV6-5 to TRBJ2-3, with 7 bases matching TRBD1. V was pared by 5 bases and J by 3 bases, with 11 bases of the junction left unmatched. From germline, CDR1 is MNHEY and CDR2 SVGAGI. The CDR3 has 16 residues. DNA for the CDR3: TGTGCCAGCAGTACCCAGACAGGGTTAATGACAGATACGCAGTATTTT. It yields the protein CASSTQTGLMTDTQYF.

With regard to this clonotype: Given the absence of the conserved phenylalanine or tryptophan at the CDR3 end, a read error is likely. CDR3 DNA sequence: TGTGCCAGCTCACCGGGGGCCTCGCCTAAAGCTTTCTCT. The encoded protein is CASSPGASPKAFS. This rearrangement joins TRBV18 to TRBJ1-1; tentative D call: TRBD1 (6 bases). The CDR3 is 13 amino acids. Trimming removed 3 bases at V and 9 bases at J, with 14 bases between. Germline assignment: CDR1 KGHSH and CDR2 LQKENI.